The clone carrying this TCR beta chain was observed a few times. Its antigen is unidentified. This sample is part of a study of T cells after yellow fever vaccination. At the level of the study: Any fraction with a low cell number was prepared using SMART-Seq v4 Ultra Low Input. Findings and caveats of the study: A small proportion of clonotypes was detected in both the CD4 and CD8 compartments. In post-booster samples, most primary-vaccination clones reappeared (under 98% CD4, about 90% CD8).

The CDR3 runs to 15 residues. The trim removed 0 bases at V and 8 bases at J, leaving 6 bases unmatched. Germline CDR1 reads LNHNV; CDR2 reads YYDKDF (reference sequence). In making TCR cDNA, 5'RACE template switching added a universal primer site and UMIs to it. Each CDR3 protein is one row after TCRdb ran MiXCR on the 5' RACE reads. This sample yields around 320,000 distinct CDR3 sequences, of which 3.5% to 4.5% are seen a single time; less than 20% belongs to the top ten. The genes are TRBV15 and TRBJ2-2; 7 bases line up with TRBD2. The clonotype comes from a man aged 18-30 years who received the YFV17D yellow fever vaccine. Here the sequenced sample was PBMCs, taken 15 days after the yellow fever booster vaccination. CDR3 region: CATSRDSGGPGELFF. The CDR3 DNA reads TGTGCCACCAGCAGAGATTCGGGGGGACCGGGGGAGCTGTTTTTT.